The 7 T cell receptor beta chains below all came from one sample that was sequenced in a study of early T cells in non-severe SARS-CoV-2 infection. TCRdb redid the calling of the 5' RACE reads with MiXCR, one entry per CDR3 protein. This table holds 90,000 to 130,000 distinct CDR3 sequences, roughly an eighth found once. Sequencing used whole blood, obtained at baseline. The receptor source for this set is an adult who was a healthcare worker with PCR-confirmed SARS-CoV-2 infection or an uninfected control (not recorded which).

This clonotype was counted a few times. The chain couples TRBV29-1 to TRBJ2-2; possible D gene TRBD1, 5 bases. The CDR3 is 13 amino acids. Germline loops: CDR1 SQVTM, CDR2 ANQGSEA. With 7 bases removed from V and 2 bases from J, the gap between germline ends came to 11 bases. This CDR3 is CSAIQDNTGELFF. CDR3 nucleotides: TGCAGCGCCATACAGGATAACACCGGGGAGCTGTTTTTT.

This chain connects TRBV29-1 to TRBJ1-2; 9 bases fit TRBD1. J gave up 2 bases and V 7 bases, and 2 bases lay outside the gene matches. There are 12 residues in the CDR3. CDR1 SQVTM and CDR2 ANQGSEA come from the germline V gene. In DNA form, the CDR3 reads TGCAGCGCTACAGGGGGCAACTATGGCTACACCTTC. Its translation: CSATGGNYGYTF.

This clonotype was found many times. The rearrangement uses TRBV7-6 and TRBJ2-3, with TRBD2 matching over 10 bases. V was pared by 4 bases and J by 8 bases, with 12 bases of the junction left unmatched. This CDR3 region has 16 residues. Germline-derived CDR1 and CDR2 are SGHVS and FNYEAQ. CDR3 loop: CASSYRPGLAIGTQYF. The CDR3 coding sequence is TGTGCCAGCAGCTACCGCCCGGGACTAGCGATCGGTACGCAGTATTTT.

This clonotype was counted a few times. The genes are TRBV7-2 and TRBJ1-1, with D possibly TRBD1 on 6 matching bases. V lost 6 bases, J lost 4 bases, and 21 bases lay in between. The CDR3 has 16 residues. Germline V lookup: CDR1 SGHTA, CDR2 FQGNSA. The CDR3 loop reads CASSSFRSQGVTEAFF. The CDR3 region has the DNA TGTGCCAGCAGTTCTTTTCGGTCACAGGGAGTCACTGAAGCTTTCTTT.

This clonotype has only a few counts. The chain combines TRBV6-5 with TRBJ1-1, with TRBD1 matching over 7 bases. From germline, CDR1 is MNHEY and CDR2 SVGAGI. The ends lost 8 bases at V and 6 bases at J; junction bases unmatched: 12. This CDR3 is 14 amino acids long. CDR3 nucleotides: TGTGCCAGCTGCGGGAGTGGCAGGGGGTCTGAAGCTTTCTTT. Protein: CASCGSGRGSEAFF.

The chain combines TRBV5-1 with TRBJ1-1; D is undetermined. CDR1 and CDR2 from the germline V gene are SGHRS and YFSETQ. Trimming took 0 bases from V and 0 from J, leaving 12 bases between them. CDR3 size: 16 residues. CDR3 sequence (DNA): TGCGCCAGCAGCTTGGCCCCACAGATAATGAACACTGAAGCTTTCTTT. Protein product: CASSLAPQIMNTEAFF.

This chain joins TRBV7-3 and TRBJ2-3, with D perhaps TRBD2 (6 bases). V was clipped by 4 bases and J by 1 base, with 18 bases between them. Germline values: CDR1 SGHTA, CDR2 FQGTGA. The CDR3 length is 17 residues. The CDR3 nucleotides read TGTGCCAGCAGCTCACCCGGCGGGGTGGCGGGCACAGATACGCAGTATTTT. Translated: CASSSPGGVAGTDTQYF.